The 25 T cell receptor beta chains below were found in one sample sequenced in a study of cytomegalovirus exposure and HLA in healthy donors. Amplification used 60 Vbeta primers and 13 Jbeta primers. Measured with immunoSEQ multiplex PCR; TCRdb has only the in-frame clones, and not every one. The repertoire holds about 190,000 clones, with 80% as singletons. The sequencing input was PBMCs. The receptors derive from a man aged 35 to 55 in good health and CMV-seropositive.

The CDR3 sequence is CAISESKFQNYGYTF. The CDR3 nucleotides are TGTGCCATCAGTGAGTCCAAATTCCAAAACTATGGCTACACCTTC. The rearrangement uses TRBV10-3 and TRBJ1-2, with D unresolved. The V end lost 0 bases, the J end lost 2 bases, and 10 bases lay between the germline ends. The germline V gene has CDR1 ENHRY and CDR2 SYGVKD. This CDR3 comprises 15 residues.

The rearrangement uses TRBV2 and TRBJ1-6; D ambiguous. Trimming left V 2 bases short and J 10 bases short, with 3 bases between. CDR1 is SNHLY and CDR2 is FYNNEI in the germline V gene. The CDR3 has 11 amino acids. CDR3 coding DNA: TGTGCCAGCAGTGAATCATCACCCCTCCACTTT. Amino acid sequence: CASSESSPLHF.

This clone was counted only a few times. The chain combines TRBV4-3 with TRBJ1-6; TRBD1 agrees at 7 bases. The germline V gene encodes CDR1 LGHNA and CDR2 YSLEER. V lost 0 bases, J lost 6 bases, and 8 bases stayed unmatched. The CDR3 consists of 17 residues. The CDR3 here is CASSQDGAGTANSPLHF. As DNA, the CDR3 is TGCGCCAGCAGCCAAGATGGCGCCGGGACAGCTAATTCACCCCTCCACTTT.

J is TRBJ1-4 and V is TRBV18; D not resolved. Germline CDR1 is KGHSH and CDR2 is LQKENI. V lost 0 bases to trimming and J lost 6 bases, with 8 bases between them. The CDR3 covers 14 residues. In DNA, the CDR3 is TGTGCCAGCTCACCACCGAGTCGGGATGAAAAACTGTTTTTT. This encodes CASSPPSRDEKLFF.

The chain recombines TRBV7-8 with TRBJ1-1, with TRBD1 matching 9 bases. Trimming removed 5 bases from V and 6 bases from J; junction bases left unmatched: 13. There are 16 residues in the CDR3. Germline CDR1 reads SGHVS; CDR2 reads FQNEAQ. As DNA, the CDR3 is TGTGCCAGCAGCGCCCAGGACAGGGGCATTGTCGCTGAAGCTTTCTTT. It encodes CASSAQDRGIVAEAFF.

V gene TRBV7-8 combines with J gene TRBJ2-7; 7 bases are shared with TRBD2. J was trimmed by 3 bases and V by 5 bases; bases with no gene match: 7. The germline V gene encodes CDR1 SGHVS and CDR2 FQNEAQ. The CDR3 is made up of 14 amino acids. This CDR3 is CASSVGAGDYEQYF. The CDR3 DNA reads as TGTGCCAGCAGCGTCGGGGCGGGAGACTACGAGCAGTACTTC.

Of note for this clone: Other DNA sequences in this sample translate to the same CDR3. This sequence joins TRBV9 and TRBJ2-2; tentatively, D is TRBD1 (5 bases). V lost 2 bases and J 5 bases, leaving 7 bases between the germline ends. There are 13 residues in the CDR3. The germline gives CDR1 SGDLS, CDR2 YYNGEE. CDR3 DNA sequence: TGTGCCAGCAGCGTCACAGGAACCGGGGAGCTGTTTTTT. This encodes CASSVTGTGELFF.

As for this clone: The junction departs from the called germline gene at one end, perhaps through a read error. The rearrangement links TRBV13 to TRBJ2-7, with 13 bases aligning to TRBD2. CDR1 is PRHDT and CDR2 is FYEKMQ in the germline V gene (reference sequence). The CDR3 has 15 amino acids. CDR3 DNA: TGTGCCAGCAGCCTGGGGACTAGCGGGGTGGGCGAGCGGTACTTC. As protein: CASSLGTSGVGERYF.

This CDR3 reads CASTIAGGRSYEQYF. Here the CDR3 DNA reads TGTGCCAGCACCATAGCGGGGGGGCGTTCCTACGAGCAGTACTTC. The chain links TRBV5-8 to TRBJ2-7; 11 bases align to TRBD2. Germline-derived CDR1 and CDR2 are SGHTS and YDEGEE. J lost 1 base, V lost 6 bases, and 6 bases had no gene match. The CDR3 is made up of 15 amino acids.

Written as DNA, the CDR3 is TGTGCCAGCAGCTTAGAAGGCGGGAGCGGGGGAGCCTACGAGCAGTACTTC. Translated: CASSLEGGSGGAYEQYF. The chain is built from TRBV7-2 and TRBJ2-7; TRBD2 matches at 8 bases. CDR1 is SGHTA and CDR2 is FQGNSA in the germline V gene. The CDR3 has 17 amino acids. J lost 2 bases, V lost 1 base, and 10 bases had no gene match.

The chain carries TRBV13 and TRBJ2-7; D ambiguous. The germline V gene has CDR1 PRHDT and CDR2 FYEKMQ (reference sequence). The CDR3 spans 13 residues. The V gene lost 1 base and the J gene lost 6 bases, with 10 bases spanning the gap. The CDR3 sequence is CASSLVSGFEQYF. CDR3 DNA: TGTGCCAGCAGCTTAGTGTCAGGTTTCGAGCAGTACTTC.

V is TRBV19 and J is TRBJ1-4; 9 nucleotides match TRBD1. The CDR3 runs 15 residues. CDR1 LNHDA and CDR2 SQIVND come from the germline V gene (reference sequence). Losses at the gene ends were 8 bases for V and 4 bases for J; bases not matched to a gene: 8. CDR3 sequence reads: CASFAPGQGNEKLFF. The CDR3 region has the DNA TGTGCCAGTTTTGCGCCGGGACAGGGTAATGAAAAACTGTTTTTT.

V usage is TRBV7-3 and J usage is TRBJ1-4; D is undetermined. V was clipped by 2 bases and J by 7 bases, with 14 bases between them. The germline CDR1 and CDR2 sequences are SGHTA and FQGTGA. The CDR3 runs to 15 residues. The CDR3 sequence: CASSLSPGDTEKLFF. The CDR3 DNA follows: TGTGCCAGCAGCTTATCCCCCGGAGATACTGAAAAACTGTTTTTT.

This chain connects TRBV5-1 to TRBJ1-2, with 8 positions matching TRBD1. Germline lookup yields CDR1 SGHRS and CDR2 YFSETQ. The trim removed 7 bases at V and 6 bases at J, leaving 11 bases unmatched. The CDR3 spans 14 residues. The DNA of the CDR3 is TGCGCCAGCTCTCAGGCAGGGGGCGAGCATGGCTACACCTTC. This sequence encodes CASSQAGGEHGYTF.

The J gene is TRBJ1-3, the V gene TRBV9; D is undetermined. Germline V gives CDR1 SGDLS, CDR2 YYNGEE. The CDR3 runs 13 residues. V gave up 6 bases and J gave up 2 bases, with 9 bases separating them. The CDR3 DNA sequence: TGTGCCAGCACGGGAGATACTGGAAACACCATATATTTT. Translating gives CASTGDTGNTIYF.

The J gene is TRBJ1-4, the V gene TRBV5-4, with D perhaps matching TRBD1 (5 bases). The germline V gene has CDR1 SGHNT and CDR2 YYREEE (reference sequence). V was trimmed by 3 bases and J by 3 bases, leaving 12 bases between them. CDR3 length: 15 residues. For the CDR3, the DNA is TGTGCCAGCAGCTACCAAGGGGCGTCTAATGAAAAACTGTTTTTT. Its protein product is CASSYQGASNEKLFF.

This clone is a singleton in its sample. The V call is TRBV5-1, the J call TRBJ2-2; D uncertain. V was trimmed by 1 base and J by 3 bases, leaving 4 bases between them. Germline lookup yields CDR1 SGHRS and CDR2 YFSETQ. The CDR3 is 13 amino acids. CDR3 residues: CASSLRDTGELFF. The CDR3 bases are TGCGCCAGCAGCTTGCGTGACACCGGGGAGCTGTTTTTT.

V usage is TRBV2 and J usage is TRBJ1-5, with 11 bases identical to TRBD1. V lost 11 bases to trimming and J lost 4 bases; unmatched junction nucleotides: 4. CDR3 length: 13 residues. Per germline, CDR1 SNHLY and CDR2 FYNNEI. The CDR3 DNA follows: TGTGCCGGTCGGGACAGGGGGAATCAGCCCCAGCATTTT. Its translation is CAGRDRGNQPQHF.

The V and J genes are TRBV5-8 and TRBJ1-2, with D unresolved. V was trimmed by 0 bases and J by 0 bases, leaving 6 bases between them. CDR1 is SGHTS and CDR2 is YDEGEE in the germline V gene. The CDR3 consists of 14 residues. CDR3 amino acids: CASSLEGANYGYTF. The CDR3 bases are TGTGCCAGCAGCTTGGAGGGAGCTAACTATGGCTACACCTTC.

The V call is TRBV18, the J call TRBJ2-5, with 14 bases lining up with TRBD2. This CDR3 contains 14 residues. The V and J ends lost 2 bases and 7 bases, in that order; junction bases with no gene match: 0. CDR1 is KGHSH and CDR2 is LQKENI in the germline V gene. DNA of the CDR3: TGTGCCAGCTCACCAGGACTAGCGGGGGGGACCCAGTACTTC. Translation gives CASSPGLAGGTQYF. Variable domain in full (rest from reference TRBV18 and TRBJ2-5): NAGVMQNPRHLVRRRGQEARLRCSPMKGHSHVYWYRQLPEEGLKFMVYLQKENIIDESGMPKERFSAEFPKEGPSILRIQQVVRGDSAAYFCASSPGLAGGTQYFGPGTRLLVL.

This chain uses TRBV19 with TRBJ1-2; no firm D call. This CDR3 is 15 amino acids long. The V end lost 6 bases, the J end lost 0 bases, and 14 bases lay between the germline ends. Germline V gene sequence: CDR1 LNHDA, CDR2 SQIVND (reference sequence). This chain's CDR3 is CASRRQDVPNYGYTF. The CDR3 DNA is TGTGCCAGTAGAAGGCAGGATGTCCCTAACTATGGCTACACCTTC.

This rearrangement joins TRBV29-1 to TRBJ2-3, with TRBD1 as a possible D gene (6 bases). Trimming pared 7 bases from V and 3 bases from J, leaving 14 bases between. The CDR3 extends over 13 amino acids. Looked up from germline, CDR1 is SQVTM and CDR2 is ANQGSEA. CDR3 bases: TGCAGCGGGGGGAGAGGGGGAACAGATACGCAGTATTTT. Encoded protein: CSGGRGGTDTQYF.

The rearrangement joins TRBV4-3 to TRBJ1-1; TRBD1 is a possible D gene (6 bases). Trimming took off 0 bases at V and 0 bases at J, with 8 bases between the two ends. Germline CDR1 reads LGHNA; CDR2 reads YSLEER. The CDR3 has 15 amino acids. The CDR3 region is CASSQDGDMNTEAFF. DNA of the CDR3: TGCGCCAGCAGCCAAGATGGGGACATGAACACTGAAGCTTTCTTT.

This clone was counted once. This rearrangement joins TRBV5-1 to TRBJ2-4; TRBD2 matches 8 bases. This CDR3 has 16 residues. From germline, CDR1 is SGHRS and CDR2 YFSETQ. V trimming: 5 bases; J trimming: 3 bases; junction bases outside the gene matches: 10. For the CDR3, the DNA is TGCGCCAGCAGGGCGGGACTAGATTATGGCAAAAACATTCAGTACTTC. Translating it yields CASRAGLDYGKNIQYF.

The chain has TRBV30 and TRBJ2-7, with D possibly being TRBD2 (5 bases). The CDR3 is made up of 12 amino acids. Trimming left V 4 bases short and J 0 bases short, with 7 bases between. Germline CDR1 is GTSNPN and CDR2 is SVGIG (reference sequence). The CDR3 loop reads CAWTRDSYEQYF. DNA of the CDR3: TGTGCCTGGACGAGGGACTCCTACGAGCAGTACTTC.